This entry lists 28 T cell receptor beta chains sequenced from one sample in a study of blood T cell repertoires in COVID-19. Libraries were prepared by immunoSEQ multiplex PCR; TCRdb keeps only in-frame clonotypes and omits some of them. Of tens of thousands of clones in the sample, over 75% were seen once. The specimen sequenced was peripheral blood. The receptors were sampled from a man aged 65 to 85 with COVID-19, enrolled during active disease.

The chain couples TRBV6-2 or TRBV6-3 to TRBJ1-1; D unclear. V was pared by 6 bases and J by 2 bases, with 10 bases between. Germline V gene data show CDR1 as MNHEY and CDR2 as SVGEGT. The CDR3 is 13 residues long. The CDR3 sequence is CASSPAPNTEAFF. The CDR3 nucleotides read TGTGCCAGCAGCCCAGCACCCAACACTGAAGCTTTCTTT.

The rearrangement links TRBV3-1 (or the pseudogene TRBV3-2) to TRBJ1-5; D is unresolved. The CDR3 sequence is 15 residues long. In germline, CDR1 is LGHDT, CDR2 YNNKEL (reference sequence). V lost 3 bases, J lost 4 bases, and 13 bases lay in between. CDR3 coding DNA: TGTGCCAGCAGCCAGGTTTTGGGAGTAAATCAGCCCCAGCATTTT. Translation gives CASSQVLGVNQPQHF.

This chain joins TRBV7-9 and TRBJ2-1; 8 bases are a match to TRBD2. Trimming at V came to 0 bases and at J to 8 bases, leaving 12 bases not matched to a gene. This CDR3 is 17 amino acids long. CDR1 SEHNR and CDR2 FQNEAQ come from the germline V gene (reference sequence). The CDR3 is CASSLAWGAGGRDEQFF. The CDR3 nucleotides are TGTGCCAGCAGCTTAGCGTGGGGGGCGGGAGGTCGCGATGAGCAGTTCTTC.

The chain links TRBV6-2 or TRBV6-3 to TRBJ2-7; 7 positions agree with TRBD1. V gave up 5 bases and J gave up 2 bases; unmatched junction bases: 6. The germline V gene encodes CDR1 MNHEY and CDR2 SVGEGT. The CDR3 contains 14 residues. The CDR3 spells CASSVPGQTYEQYF. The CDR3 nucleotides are TGTGCCAGCAGTGTTCCGGGACAGACCTACGAGCAGTACTTC.

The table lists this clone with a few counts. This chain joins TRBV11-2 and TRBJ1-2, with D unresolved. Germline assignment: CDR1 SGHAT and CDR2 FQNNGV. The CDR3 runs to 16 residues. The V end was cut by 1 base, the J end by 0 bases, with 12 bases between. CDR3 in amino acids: CASSLGWAQTNYGYTF. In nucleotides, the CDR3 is TGTGCCAGCAGCTTAGGGTGGGCGCAAACTAACTATGGCTACACCTTC.

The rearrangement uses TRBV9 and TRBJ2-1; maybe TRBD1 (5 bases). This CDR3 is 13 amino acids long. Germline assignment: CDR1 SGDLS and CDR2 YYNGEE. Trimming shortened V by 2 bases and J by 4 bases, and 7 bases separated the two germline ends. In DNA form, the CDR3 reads TGTGCCAGCAGCGTCGACAGTTACAATGAGCAGTTCTTC. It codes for CASSVDSYNEQFF.

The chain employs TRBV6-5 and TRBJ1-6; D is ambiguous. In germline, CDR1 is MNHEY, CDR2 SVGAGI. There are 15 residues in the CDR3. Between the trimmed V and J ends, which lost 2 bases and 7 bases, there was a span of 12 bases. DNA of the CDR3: TGTGCCAGCAGTTACAAAGGCAGGCCAAATTCACCCCTCCACTTT. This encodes CASSYKGRPNSPLHF.

The CDR3 reads CASSPPGLGGGEQYF. In DNA form, the CDR3 reads TGTGCCAGCTCACCTCCGGGACTAGGGGGCGGGGAGCAGTACTTC. This chain links TRBV18 with TRBJ2-7, with D tentatively TRBD2 (8 bases). Deletions cut 3 bases from V and 7 bases from J, with 19 bases between. The CDR3 extends over 15 amino acids. The germline V gene has CDR1 KGHSH and CDR2 LQKENI. Filled out from reference TRBV18 and TRBJ2-7, the complete variable domain reads NAGVMQNPRHLVRRRGQEARLRCSPMKGHSHVYWYRQLPEEGLKFMVYLQKENIIDESGMPKERFSAEFPKEGPSILRIQQVVRGDSAAYFCASSPPGLGGGEQYFGPGTRLTVT.

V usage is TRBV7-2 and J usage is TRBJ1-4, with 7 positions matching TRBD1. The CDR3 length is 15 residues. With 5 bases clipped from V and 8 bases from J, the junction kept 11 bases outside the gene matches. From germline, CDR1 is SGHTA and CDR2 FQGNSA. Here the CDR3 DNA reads TGTGCCAGCAGCGACCAAGGGACAGTGGGGGAAAAACTGTTTTTT. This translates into CASSDQGTVGEKLFF. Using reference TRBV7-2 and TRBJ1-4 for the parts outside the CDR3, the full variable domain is GAGVSQSPSNKVTEKGKDVELRCDPISGHTALYWYRQSLGQGLEFLIYFQGNSAPDKSGLPSDRFSAERTGGSVSTLTIQRTQQEDSAVYLCASSDQGTVGEKLFFGSGTQLSVL.

CDR3 sequence reads: CASSMDSYYGYTF. Written as DNA, the CDR3 is TGTGCCAGTAGTATGGACAGCTACTATGGCTACACCTTC. This chain connects TRBV19 to TRBJ1-2, with D perhaps matching TRBD1 (6 bases). The ends were cut back, 3 bases at V and 3 bases at J, with 8 bases in the middle. CDR1 and CDR2 from the germline V gene are LNHDA and SQIVND (reference sequence). The CDR3 consists of 13 residues.

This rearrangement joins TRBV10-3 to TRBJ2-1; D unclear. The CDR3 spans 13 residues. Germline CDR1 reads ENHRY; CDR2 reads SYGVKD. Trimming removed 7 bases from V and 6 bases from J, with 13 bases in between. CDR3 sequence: CAINQPEVNEQFF. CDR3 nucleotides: TGTGCCATCAACCAGCCCGAGGTCAATGAGCAGTTCTTC.

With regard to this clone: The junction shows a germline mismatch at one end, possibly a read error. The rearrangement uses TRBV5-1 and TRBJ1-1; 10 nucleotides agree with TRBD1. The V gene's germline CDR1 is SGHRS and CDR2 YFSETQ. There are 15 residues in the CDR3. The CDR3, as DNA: TGCGCCAGCACCTTGATGGGACAGGGGAGCACTGAAGCTTTCTTT. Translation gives CASTLMGQGSTEAFF.

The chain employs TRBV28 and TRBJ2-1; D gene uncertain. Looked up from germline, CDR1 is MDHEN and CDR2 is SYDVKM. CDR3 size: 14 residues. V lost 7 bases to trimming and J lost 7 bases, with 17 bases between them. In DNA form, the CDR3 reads TGTGCCAGCACCCTCGGGTCTCCAAGGAATGAGCAGTTCTTC. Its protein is CASTLGSPRNEQFF.

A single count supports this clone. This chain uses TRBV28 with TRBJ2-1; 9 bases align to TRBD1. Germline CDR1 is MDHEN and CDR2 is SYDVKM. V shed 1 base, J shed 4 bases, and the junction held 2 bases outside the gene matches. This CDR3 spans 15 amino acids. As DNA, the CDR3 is TGTGCCAGCAGTTTATTAGGGACAGGGTACAATGAGCAGTTCTTC. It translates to CASSLLGTGYNEQFF. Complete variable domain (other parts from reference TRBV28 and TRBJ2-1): DVKVTQSSRYLVKRTGEKVFLECVQDMDHENMFWYRQDPGLGLRLIYFSYDVKMKEKGDIPEGYSVSREKKERFSLILESASTNQTSMYLCASSLLGTGYNEQFFGPGTRLTVL.

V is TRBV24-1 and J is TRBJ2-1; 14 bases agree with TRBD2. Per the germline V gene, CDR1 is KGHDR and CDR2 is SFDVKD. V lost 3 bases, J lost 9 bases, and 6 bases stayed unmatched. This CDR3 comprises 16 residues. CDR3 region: CATSDPGLAGVSEQFF. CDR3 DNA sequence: TGTGCCACCAGTGATCCGGGACTAGCGGGAGTAAGTGAGCAGTTCTTC.

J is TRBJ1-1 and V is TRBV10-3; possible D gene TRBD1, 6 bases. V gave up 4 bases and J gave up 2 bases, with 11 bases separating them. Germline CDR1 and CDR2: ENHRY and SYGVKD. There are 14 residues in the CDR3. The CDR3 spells CAISVTDSNTEAFF. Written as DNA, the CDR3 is TGTGCCATCAGTGTCACGGACAGCAACACTGAAGCTTTCTTT.

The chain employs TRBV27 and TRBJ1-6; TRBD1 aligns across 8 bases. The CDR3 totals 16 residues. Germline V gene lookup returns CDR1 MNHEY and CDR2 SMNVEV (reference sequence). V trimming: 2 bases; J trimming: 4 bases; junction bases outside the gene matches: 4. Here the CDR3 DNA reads TGTGCCAGCAGTTTACGGACAGGGAAGTATAATTCACCCCTCCACTTT. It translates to CASSLRTGKYNSPLHF.

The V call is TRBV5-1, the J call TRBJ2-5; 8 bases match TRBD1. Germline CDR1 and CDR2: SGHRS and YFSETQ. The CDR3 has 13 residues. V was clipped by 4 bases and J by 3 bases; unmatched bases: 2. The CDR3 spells CASSMDREETQYF. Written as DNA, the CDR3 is TGCGCCAGCAGCATGGACAGGGAAGAGACCCAGTACTTC.

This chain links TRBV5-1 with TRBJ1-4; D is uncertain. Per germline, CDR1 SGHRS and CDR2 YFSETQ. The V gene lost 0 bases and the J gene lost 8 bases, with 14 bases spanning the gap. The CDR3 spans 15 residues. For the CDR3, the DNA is TGCGCCAGCAGCTTGGGGGCCGCCGGCGGGGAAAAACTGTTTTTT. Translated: CASSLGAAGGEKLFF.

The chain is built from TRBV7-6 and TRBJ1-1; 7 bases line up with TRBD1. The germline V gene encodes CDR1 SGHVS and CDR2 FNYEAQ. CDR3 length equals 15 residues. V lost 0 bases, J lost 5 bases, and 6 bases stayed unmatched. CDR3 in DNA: TGTGCCAGCAGCTTAGCAGGGGGCGCGGTAACTGAAGCTTTCTTT. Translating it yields CASSLAGGAVTEAFF.

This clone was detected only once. This chain's CDR3 is CASRQAGQNYEQYF. In nucleotides, the CDR3 is TGTGCCAGCAGACAAGCAGGACAGAACTACGAGCAGTACTTC. This chain connects TRBV5-4 to TRBJ2-7; maybe TRBD1 (6 bases). V was pared by 5 bases and J by 3 bases, with 15 bases between. Germline V gives CDR1 SGHNT, CDR2 YYREEE (reference sequence). This CDR3 is built from 14 residues. The full variable domain, rest sourced from reference TRBV5-4 and TRBJ2-7, is ETGVTQSPTHLIKTRGQQVTLRCSSQSGHNTVSWYQQALGQGPQFIFQYYREEENGRGNFPPRFSGLQFPNYSSELNVNALELDDSALYLCASRQAGQNYEQYFGPGTRLTVT.

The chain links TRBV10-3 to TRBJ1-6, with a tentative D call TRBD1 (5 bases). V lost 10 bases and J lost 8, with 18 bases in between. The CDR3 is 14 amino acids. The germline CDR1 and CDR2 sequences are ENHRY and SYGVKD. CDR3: CATALTVGDSPLHF. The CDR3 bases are TGTGCCACCGCGTTGACAGTAGGTGATTCACCCCTCCACTTT.

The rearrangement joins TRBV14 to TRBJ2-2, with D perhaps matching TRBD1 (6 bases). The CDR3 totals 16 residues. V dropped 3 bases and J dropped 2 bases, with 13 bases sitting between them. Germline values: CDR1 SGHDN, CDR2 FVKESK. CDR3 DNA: TGTGCCAGCAGCCAGCTCGCAGGGGCCAACACCGGGGAGCTGTTTTTT. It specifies CASSQLAGANTGELFF. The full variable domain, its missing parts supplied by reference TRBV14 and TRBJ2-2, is EAGVTQFPSHSVIEKGQTVTLRCDPISGHDNLYWYRRVMGKEIKFLLHFVKESKQDESGMPNNRFLAERTGGTYSTLKVQPAELEDSGVYFCASSQLAGANTGELFFGEGSRLTVL.

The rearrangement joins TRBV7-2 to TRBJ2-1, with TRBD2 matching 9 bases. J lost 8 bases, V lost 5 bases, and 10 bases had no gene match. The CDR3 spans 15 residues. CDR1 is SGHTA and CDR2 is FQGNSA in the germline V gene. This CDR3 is CASSPHSGSTDEQFF. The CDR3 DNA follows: TGTGCCAGCAGCCCACATAGCGGGAGTACCGATGAGCAGTTCTTC.

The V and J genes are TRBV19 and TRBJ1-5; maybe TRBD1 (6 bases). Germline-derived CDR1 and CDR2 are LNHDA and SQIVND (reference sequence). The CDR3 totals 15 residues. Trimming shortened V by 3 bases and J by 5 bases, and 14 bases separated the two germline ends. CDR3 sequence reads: CASSIGRGMDQPQHF. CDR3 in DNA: TGTGCCAGTAGTATCGGCAGGGGTATGGATCAGCCCCAGCATTTT.

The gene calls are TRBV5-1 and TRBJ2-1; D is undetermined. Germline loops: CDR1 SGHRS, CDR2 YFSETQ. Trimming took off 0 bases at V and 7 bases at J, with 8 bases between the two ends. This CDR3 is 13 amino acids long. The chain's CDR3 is CASSLAGENEQFF. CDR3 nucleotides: TGCGCCAGCAGCTTGGCGGGTGAGAATGAGCAGTTCTTC.

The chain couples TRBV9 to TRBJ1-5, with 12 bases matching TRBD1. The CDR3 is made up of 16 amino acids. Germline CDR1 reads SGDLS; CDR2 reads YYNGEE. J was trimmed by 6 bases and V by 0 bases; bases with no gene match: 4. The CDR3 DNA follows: TGTGCCAGCAGCGTAGATGGGACAGGGGGCGGTCAGCCCCAGCATTTT. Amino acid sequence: CASSVDGTGGGQPQHF.

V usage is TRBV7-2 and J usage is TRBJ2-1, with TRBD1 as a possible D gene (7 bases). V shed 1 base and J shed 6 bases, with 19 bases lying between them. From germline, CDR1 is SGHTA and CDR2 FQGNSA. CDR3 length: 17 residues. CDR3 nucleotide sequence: TGTGCCAGCAGCTTAGTTAGCAGGGGGAGGATCGGCAATGAGCAGTTCTTC. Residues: CASSLVSRGRIGNEQFF.